The clone carrying this T cell receptor beta chain was seen a handful of times. This CDR3 spans 15 amino acids. V was shortened by 7 bases and J by 2 bases, with 17 bases between the two germline ends. Together with a sample-barcoded 5' primer, a J-beta primer mix was included in a second PCR lasting about 7 to 11 cycles. Using its own MiXCR run on the 5' RACE reads, TCRdb lists one record per CDR3 protein. The sample has roughly 560,000 distinct CDR3 sequences; around 24% are singletons. This sample is part of a study of blood T cells in healthy people across ages. These same data were also listed under a study on T cells of mothers and their children. From that report: Several million TCR beta reads per child versus over 10 million per mother. Similar effects of thymic selection on TCR recombination output were recorded in related and unrelated pairs.

The chain has TRBV12-3 or TRBV12-4 and TRBJ2-5, with unresolved D. The sample was blood. The sequence was obtained from a boy between 10 and 17 years old in good health. The CDR3 DNA follows: TGTGCCAGCACCCCTTCCGGGCGGCGACAAGAGACCCAGTACTTC. The encoded protein is CASTPSGRRQETQYF.